This T cell receptor (beta chain) emerged from a study of cytomegalovirus exposure and HLA in healthy donors. Study-wide results and caveats: The CMV antigen specificity of a few CMV-associated chains was confirmed through in vitro analysis. TCR beta V segments were, for the most part, productive about 90% or about 30% of the time in an earlier analysis.

This clone is a singleton in its sample. Its target is unknown. PCR employed 60 Vbeta and 13 Jbeta primers. The data were produced by immunoSEQ multiplex PCR, yet TCRdb's version contains in-frame clones alone and is incomplete. The sample has 150,000 to 200,000 clones, about four fifths seen once. The CDR3 loop spans 18 amino acids. V lost 0 bases and J lost 1; bases outside the gene matches: 8. The germline V gene has CDR1 SGHTA and CDR2 FQGTGA. The chain is built from TRBV7-3 and TRBJ2-1; 8 positions agree with TRBD2. The source is a man in his forties or fifties in good health and CMV-seronegative. The sequenced sample was PBMCs. Here the CDR3 reads CASSLTGGLAESYNEQFF. CDR3 nucleotide sequence: TGTGCCAGCAGCTTAACAGGCGGACTAGCCGAATCCTACAATGAGCAGTTCTTC.